Detailed here is one T cell receptor (beta chain). The target antigen is unknown. The data are from a study of cytomegalovirus exposure and HLA in healthy donors. The overall study: Tens of millions of unique TCRs from HLA-typed donors were held in an early data release. Study results and limitations: CMV serostatus was the sole immune exposure information available. Some 16,000 TCR beta sequences were associated with HLA alleles at 0.05 false discovery rate in a later analysis. TCR beta sequences reportedly predicted most subjects' HLA-A and HLA-B alleles accurately.

The ends lost 2 bases at V and 1 base at J; junction bases unmatched: 3. This CDR3 is built from 16 residues. The germline CDR1 and CDR2 sequences are SGHRS and YFSETQ. Both 60 Vbeta primers and 13 Jbeta primers went into the PCR. Profiled with immunoSEQ multiplex PCR; TCRdb holds only in-frame clones, not every one. The sample lists some 160,000 clones; over 70% were seen once. Material for sequencing was PBMCs. The J gene is TRBJ2-2, the V gene TRBV5-1; 9 positions match TRBD2. The TCR originated in a man aged 45-60 years in good health and CMV-seropositive. In DNA, the CDR3 is TGCGCCAGCAGCTTCCTGACTAGCGGGAACACCGGGGAGCTGTTTTTT. Its translation: CASSFLTSGNTGELFF. The full variable domain, rest sourced from reference TRBV5-1 and TRBJ2-2, is KAGVTQTPRYLIKTRGQQVTLSCSPISGHRSVSWYQQTPGQGLQFLFEYFSETQRNKGNFPGRFSGRQFSNSRSEMNVSTLELGDSALYLCASSFLTSGNTGELFFGEGSRLTVL.